Listed here is a single TCR beta chain. The sample is drawn from a study of blood T cell repertoires in COVID-19. Clones were sequenced by immunoSEQ multiplex PCR, and TCRdb holds only the in-frame ones, with some missing. Among 190,000 or so clones listed, roughly 89% were seen once. Trimming left V 1 base short and J 1 base short, with 6 bases between. Per the germline V gene, CDR1 is GTSNPN and CDR2 is SVGIG (reference sequence). The CDR3 extends over 13 amino acids. The sequence was collected from a man aged 18-30 years with acute COVID-19. V is TRBV30 and J is TRBJ2-3; D is undetermined. Source material: PBMCs or T cells enriched from blood (not recorded which). The CDR3 DNA follows: TGTGCCTGGAGTGAATCCGGCACAGATACGCAGTATTTT. Its translation is CAWSESGTDTQYF.